These T cell receptor beta chains were read from a single sample in a study of identical twins. In TCRdb, the 5' RACE reads were re-called with MiXCR into one record per CDR3 protein. The sample includes about 890,000 distinct CDR3 sequences, 9% to 15% of them seen just once. These same data were also listed under a study on yellow fever vaccine responses in identical twins.

Input material: PBMCs. These receptors were taken from a woman between 18 and 29 years old in good health. Both conserved end residues are trimmed from each CDR3. The D gene is left open where the match is weak. Clone sizes are given selectively: once, few, many, or a class where the clone is expanded.

clone_size: many
j_call: TRBJ1-2
d_call: NA
v_call: TRBV20-1
cdr3_aa: SARSYYGYT

clone_size: NA
j_call: TRBJ1-2
d_call: NA
v_call: TRBV12-3/TRBV12-4
cdr3_aa: ASSGPIALYGYT

clone_size: few
j_call: TRBJ2-2
d_call: TRBD1
v_call: TRBV10-2
cdr3_aa: ASTGGLGTGELF

clone_size: few
j_call: TRBJ1-1
d_call: NA
v_call: TRBV5-1
cdr3_aa: ASSLDRGAHTEAF

clone_size: few
j_call: TRBJ2-3
d_call: NA
v_call: TRBV6-1
cdr3_aa: ASSEVLPSKDTQY

clone_size: few
j_call: TRBJ1-4
d_call: NA
v_call: TRBV7-9
cdr3_aa: ASSLEGQSTEKLF

clone_size: few
j_call: TRBJ1-2
d_call: TRBD1
v_call: TRBV15
cdr3_aa: ATSSGDRGLDYGYT

clone_size: few
j_call: TRBJ2-7
d_call: TRBD2
v_call: TRBV12-3/TRBV12-4
cdr3_aa: ASRGTSGPSSYEQY

clone_size: few
j_call: TRBJ2-7
d_call: TRBD1
v_call: TRBV7-8
cdr3_aa: ASSLNRGRDRQTYEQY

clone_size: many
j_call: TRBJ2-5
d_call: TRBD1
v_call: TRBV20-1
cdr3_aa: SAERQGDQETQY

clone_size: NA
j_call: TRBJ1-2
d_call: NA
v_call: TRBV12-3/TRBV12-4
cdr3_aa: ASRLRDTLIYGYT

clone_size: NA
j_call: TRBJ2-5
d_call: TRBD2
v_call: TRBV24-1
cdr3_aa: ATSEASGGEDTQY

clone_size: few
j_call: TRBJ2-3
d_call: NA
v_call: TRBV5-1
cdr3_aa: ASSFQGGHTDTQY

clone_size: many
j_call: TRBJ2-1
d_call: TRBD2
v_call: TRBV5-1
cdr3_aa: ASSLWGLAYNEQF

clone_size: NA
j_call: TRBJ2-5
d_call: TRBD2
v_call: TRBV28
cdr3_aa: ASTPILSGRPAETQY

clone_size: NA
j_call: TRBJ1-6
d_call: NA
v_call: TRBV6-2/TRBV6-3
cdr3_aa: ASSYPDNSPLH

clone_size: NA
j_call: TRBJ1-5
d_call: NA
v_call: TRBV9
cdr3_aa: ASSEGGDQPQH

clone_size: few
j_call: TRBJ2-1
d_call: TRBD2
v_call: TRBV3-1
cdr3_aa: ASRDGLGTSGINEQF

clone_size: NA
j_call: TRBJ1-1
d_call: NA
v_call: TRBV11-2
cdr3_aa: ASSPLVLTEAF

clone_size: few
j_call: TRBJ2-5
d_call: TRBD1
v_call: TRBV28
cdr3_aa: ASSTWDSQETQY

clone_size: many
j_call: TRBJ2-4
d_call: TRBD2
v_call: TRBV5-1
cdr3_aa: ASSSSGILAKNIQY

clone_size: few
j_call: TRBJ2-1
d_call: TRBD2
v_call: TRBV6-5
cdr3_aa: ASSYSGTSGSGGYEQF

clone_size: few
j_call: TRBJ2-1
d_call: NA
v_call: TRBV12-3/TRBV12-4
cdr3_aa: ASSFQGWDEQF

clone_size: few
j_call: TRBJ2-5
d_call: TRBD2
v_call: TRBV18
cdr3_aa: ASSPGGESQY

clone_size: NA
j_call: TRBJ2-3
d_call: TRBD2
v_call: TRBV6-5
cdr3_aa: ASSYFSGGAPDTQY

clone_size: many
j_call: TRBJ2-3
d_call: NA
v_call: TRBV29-1
cdr3_aa: SVDTDTQY

clone_size: NA
j_call: TRBJ2-1
d_call: TRBD2
v_call: TRBV27
cdr3_aa: ASSWVGGRGPDEQF

clone_size: NA
j_call: TRBJ2-5
d_call: TRBD1
v_call: TRBV4-1
cdr3_aa: ASSQAGGSETQY

clone_size: NA
j_call: TRBJ1-1
d_call: NA
v_call: TRBV6-1
cdr3_aa: ASSDPGHTNTEAF

clone_size: few
j_call: TRBJ2-1
d_call: TRBD2
v_call: TRBV4-1
cdr3_aa: ASSQGGGLNEQF

clone_size: few
j_call: TRBJ2-3
d_call: TRBD2
v_call: TRBV7-2
cdr3_aa: ASSLIAGGPDTQY

clone_size: NA
j_call: TRBJ2-1
d_call: TRBD1
v_call: TRBV5-1
cdr3_aa: ASSWGQSYNEQF

clone_size: NA
j_call: TRBJ2-5
d_call: NA
v_call: TRBV10-3
cdr3_aa: AISEGDRALAETQY

clone_size: NA
j_call: TRBJ2-2
d_call: NA
v_call: TRBV3-1
cdr3_aa: ASSQARTTGELF

clone_size: many
j_call: TRBJ2-2
d_call: NA
v_call: TRBV6-1
cdr3_aa: AVQRTGNTGELF

clone_size: few
j_call: TRBJ2-5
d_call: TRBD2
v_call: TRBV12-3/TRBV12-4
cdr3_aa: ASSPLSSGRKETQY

clone_size: few
j_call: TRBJ2-1
d_call: NA
v_call: TRBV10-1
cdr3_aa: ASSEWGEQF

clone_size: NA
j_call: TRBJ1-1
d_call: NA
v_call: TRBV2
cdr3_aa: ASSGELEAF

clone_size: NA
j_call: TRBJ2-1
d_call: NA
v_call: TRBV5-1
cdr3_aa: ASSLGEFVDEQF

clone_size: few
j_call: TRBJ2-7
d_call: TRBD1
v_call: TRBV4-1
cdr3_aa: ASSPWPRDRGNEQY

clone_size: NA
j_call: TRBJ2-7
d_call: NA
v_call: TRBV5-1
cdr3_aa: ASSPDSGTYEQY

clone_size: many
j_call: TRBJ1-1
d_call: NA
v_call: TRBV12-3/TRBV12-4
cdr3_aa: ASSFFRVTEAF

clone_size: NA
j_call: TRBJ2-6
d_call: NA
v_call: TRBV20-1
cdr3_aa: SALLSDSGANVLT

clone_size: many
j_call: TRBJ2-7
d_call: NA
v_call: TRBV10-3
cdr3_aa: AISDKGGSYEQY

clone_size: NA
j_call: TRBJ2-7
d_call: TRBD2
v_call: TRBV5-1
cdr3_aa: ASSSWAGGDYEQY

clone_size: many
j_call: TRBJ2-2
d_call: TRBD2
v_call: TRBV7-2
cdr3_aa: ASRSWTSGLGELF

clone_size: NA
j_call: TRBJ2-1
d_call: NA
v_call: TRBV6-5
cdr3_aa: ASSYREDYNEQF

clone_size: few
j_call: TRBJ1-1
d_call: NA
v_call: TRBV7-3
cdr3_aa: ASSLVGQSAGTEAF

clone_size: NA
j_call: TRBJ1-1
d_call: NA
v_call: TRBV20-1
cdr3_aa: SARKQSGNAEAF